This T cell receptor beta chain originates from a study of regulatory T cells in long-lasting Graves disease. General study findings and limits: Comparison showed that persistent patients shared more public clonotypes (roughly 2,700) than new patients (about 970). Persistent disease showed a preference for TRBV28, TRBJ1-2 and TRBJ2-5.

According to the study, TCR beta libraries were built with iRepertoire HTBI primers and CDR3-region Arm-PCR. In the original workflow: In the combined samples, approximately 62 TRBV and 14 TRBJ segments were identified. TCRdb analysed the multiplex PCR reads with MiXCR anew, one entry per CDR3 protein. The V and J calls were determined by TCRdb, not by the authors. The table has approximately 470,000 distinct CDR3 sequences, about a sixth seen once; the top ten hold 9% to 15%. V lost 7 bases to trimming and J lost 3 bases, with 15 bases between them. The germline gives CDR1 KGHDR, CDR2 SFDVKD. The CDR3 sequence is 15 residues long. Described time point: newly diagnosed GD, antithyroid drugs for less than 3 months. From RNA extracted from PBMCs, the TCR library was made. Concerning this clonotype itself: Antigen: not known.

The same sample was also used in a study of T cells in Graves' hyperthyroidism and ophthalmopathy.

The receptor comes from a man aged 40-49 years with Graves disease. The chain links TRBV24-1 to TRBJ2-1; TRBD1 might be the D (6 bases). Sequences were derived from peripheral blood mononuclear cells (PBMCs), sampled at new diagnosis, from a patient treated with antithyroid drugs. The CDR3 spells CATSPRGSHYNEQFF. The CDR3, as DNA: TGTGCCACCAGCCCCAGGGGTAGTCACTACAATGAGCAGTTCTTC.